Following are 2 T cell receptor beta chains from one sample sequenced in a study of blood T cells in healthy people across ages. The use of a sample-barcoded 5' primer and a J-beta primer mix characterized a second PCR of roughly 6 to 11 cycles. TCRdb called the 5' RACE reads again in MiXCR, with one record for every CDR3 protein. This sample yields around 780,000 distinct CDR3 sequences, of which more than 25% are seen a single time; about 3% belongs to the top ten. These records were also assigned to another study, of T cells of mothers and their children.

The source material was blood. Receptors originate from a boy aged 5-17 years in good health.

The V gene is TRBV12-3 or TRBV12-4, the J gene TRBJ2-7; a weak D match, TRBD2 (6 bases). V was clipped by 8 bases and J by 6 bases, with 17 bases between them. This CDR3 has 13 residues. The CDR3, as DNA: TGTGCCAGCGGAAATACATGGGACTCCGAGCAGTACTTC. This translates into CASGNTWDSEQYF.

There are a few counts of this clonotype. The CDR3 DNA reads TGTGCCAGCTCACCAGAGACAGATACGCAGTATTTT. Translated: CASSPETDTQYF. This chain joins TRBV18 and TRBJ2-3; the D is unclear. The V end was cut by 2 bases, the J end by 3 bases, with 3 bases between. From germline, CDR1 is KGHSH and CDR2 LQKENI. The CDR3 is 12 amino acids.